This TCR beta chain derives from a study of cytomegalovirus exposure and HLA in healthy donors. General study results and limits: Because they were indistinguishable, some V segments, including TRBV6-2 and TRBV6-3, were excluded. Associated with cytomegalovirus, according to the listing, were 150 to 200 TCR beta chains. CMV serostatus was the only immune exposure information that was available.

The PCR used 60 Vbeta and 13 Jbeta primers. Profiled with immunoSEQ multiplex PCR; TCRdb holds only in-frame clones, not every one. This sample has about 150,000 clones; over 80% occur once, and the top ten carry 2.3%. The V and J ends lost 0 bases and 0 bases respectively, with 12 bases between them. The CDR3 loop spans 16 amino acids. Germline V gene sequence: CDR1 SGHDT, CDR2 YYEEEE. These donors, healthy bone marrow donors, were studied. Notes on this clone: The antigen remains undetermined.

This receptor was identified in a male donor in good health and CMV-seronegative. The V gene is TRBV5-6, the J gene TRBJ1-2; D unclear. The sample was PBMCs. The CDR3 nucleotides are TGTGCCAGCAGCTTGGTTGGAAGGAGACCTAACTATGGCTACACCTTC. Protein sequence: CASSLVGRRPNYGYTF.